This TCR beta chain was observed in a study of PD-L1 blockade in urothelial cancer. At the level of the study: At 3 weeks (second dose) and 6 weeks after starting treatment, blood was analyzed.

The trim removed 5 bases at V and 0 bases at J, leaving 8 bases unmatched. The germline V gene encodes CDR1 PRHDT and CDR2 FYEKMQ (reference sequence). The CDR3 loop spans 17 amino acids. Each PCR reaction had synthetic TCR analog templates spiked into it. Assay: immunoSEQ multiplex PCR; the TCRdb copy retains only in-frame clones and omits some. Among about 32,000 clones listed, 80% to 90% were seen once. This clone showed up just once. The sequences come from PBMCs, collected around atezolizumab (anti-PD-L1) treatment. The receptor comes from a man aged 45-60 years with urothelial cancer. The chain employs TRBV13 and TRBJ2-1; 9 bases are a match to TRBD2. The CDR3 nucleotides are TGTGCCAGCAGCCCACGGCGGGGGGGCGTCTCCTACAATGAGCAGTTCTTC. This encodes CASSPRRGGVSYNEQFF.